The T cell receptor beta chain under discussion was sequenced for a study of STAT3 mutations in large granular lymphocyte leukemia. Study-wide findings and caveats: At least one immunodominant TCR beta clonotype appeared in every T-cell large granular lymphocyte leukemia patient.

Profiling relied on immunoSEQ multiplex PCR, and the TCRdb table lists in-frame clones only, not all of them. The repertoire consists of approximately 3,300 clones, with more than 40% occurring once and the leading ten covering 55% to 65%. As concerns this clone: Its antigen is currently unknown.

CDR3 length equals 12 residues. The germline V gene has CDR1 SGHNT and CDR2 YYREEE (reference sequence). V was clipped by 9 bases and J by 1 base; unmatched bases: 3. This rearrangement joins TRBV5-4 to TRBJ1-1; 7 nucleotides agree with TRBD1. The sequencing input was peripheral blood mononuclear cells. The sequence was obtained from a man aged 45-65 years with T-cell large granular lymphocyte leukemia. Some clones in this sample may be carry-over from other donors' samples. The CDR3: CATSGGNTEAFF. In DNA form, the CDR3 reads TGTGCCACGTCAGGGGGGAACACTGAAGCTTTCTTT.